These 26 T cell receptor beta chains share one sample of origin, sequenced in a study of blood T cell repertoires in COVID-19. The protocol was immunoSEQ multiplex PCR, while the TCRdb copy is restricted to in-frame clones and leaves out a portion. The sample holds 140,000 to 150,000 clones, over 80% seen once. The sequencing sample was made of peripheral blood. The receptor set was obtained from a woman between 35 and 50 years old with active or convalescent COVID-19.

This clone was picked up one time. This chain joins TRBV11-2 and TRBJ1-3; D is perhaps TRBD1 (5 bases). From germline, CDR1 is SGHAT and CDR2 FQNNGV. Deletions cut 1 base from V and 0 bases from J, with 16 bases between. The CDR3 extends over 18 amino acids. This CDR3 reads CASSLAGTGSLSGNTIYF. The CDR3, as DNA: TGTGCCAGCAGCTTAGCTGGCACAGGTTCCCTCTCTGGAAACACCATATATTTT.

This chain connects TRBV7-2 to TRBJ2-1, with a tentative D call TRBD1 (5 bases). The CDR3 runs 14 residues. The V and J ends lost 2 bases and 8 bases respectively, with 13 bases between them. The germline V gene encodes CDR1 SGHTA and CDR2 FQGNSA. The DNA of the CDR3 is TGTGCCAGCAGCTTAAAGCGACAGACGGATGAGCAGTTCTTC. This codes for CASSLKRQTDEQFF.

The chain couples TRBV28 to TRBJ1-2, with 7 bases matching TRBD1. Trimming cost V 10 bases and J 2 bases; bases outside gene matches: 4. The CDR3 spans 12 residues. Per germline, CDR1 MDHEN and CDR2 SYDVKM. In nucleotides, the CDR3 is TGTGCCATCCTACAGGGGAACTATGGCTACACCTTC. Translating gives CAILQGNYGYTF.

The rearrangement links TRBV6-2 or TRBV6-3 to TRBJ2-7; 7 positions match TRBD1. This CDR3 has 13 residues. Germline V gene sequence: CDR1 MNHEY, CDR2 SVGEGT. The junction had 4 bases not matched to a gene; V was cut back by 5 bases and J by 3 bases. The DNA of the CDR3 is TGTGCCAGCAGTCAGACAGGGTACTACGAGCAGTACTTC. It yields the protein CASSQTGYYEQYF.

V and J are TRBV7-9 and TRBJ1-4; TRBD1 is a possible D gene (6 bases). The CDR3 runs to 15 residues. V was trimmed by 4 bases and J by 4 bases, leaving 13 bases between them. The germline V gene has CDR1 SEHNR and CDR2 FQNEAQ (reference sequence). This chain's CDR3 is CASSSRTALNEKLFF. CDR3 in DNA: TGTGCCAGCAGCTCCCGGACAGCGCTTAATGAAAAACTGTTTTTT. Filled out from reference TRBV7-9 and TRBJ1-4, the complete variable domain reads DTGVSQNPRHKITKRGQNVTFRCDPISEHNRLYWYRQTLGQGPEFLTYFQNEAQLEKSRLLSDRFSAERPKGSFSTLEIQRTEQGDSAMYLCASSSRTALNEKLFFGSGTQLSVL.

The CDR3 coding sequence is TGTGCCAGTATCCCGACAGGGACGTTGACTGAAGCTTTCTTT. Protein product: CASIPTGTLTEAFF. This rearrangement joins TRBV19 to TRBJ1-1, with 7 bases matching TRBD1. The CDR3 covers 14 residues. The trim removed 7 bases at V and 5 bases at J, leaving 10 bases unmatched. CDR1 and CDR2 (germline): LNHDA, SQIVND (reference sequence).

V is TRBV5-4 and J is TRBJ2-5, with TRBD1 identical over 12 bases. The CDR3 consists of 17 residues. The germline V gene has CDR1 SGHNT and CDR2 YYREEE (reference sequence). V was pared by 4 bases and J by 2 bases, with 9 bases of the junction left unmatched. This CDR3 is CASSHDPGQGAQETQYF. The CDR3 DNA reads as TGTGCCAGCAGCCATGACCCGGGACAGGGGGCACAAGAGACCCAGTACTTC.

This clone was seen only once. The chain uses TRBV20-1 and TRBJ2-7; 9 bases are shared with TRBD2. Germline loops: CDR1 DFQATT, CDR2 SNEGSKA (reference sequence). J gave up 0 bases and V 3 bases, and 6 bases lay outside the gene matches. CDR3 length: 15 amino acids. This CDR3 reads CSASWLAGSSYEQYF. The CDR3, as DNA: TGCAGTGCTAGTTGGCTAGCGGGAAGCTCCTACGAGCAGTACTTC.

The CDR3 loop is CAWSVAVNTEAFF. Written as DNA, the CDR3 is TGTGCCTGGAGTGTGGCGGTGAACACTGAAGCTTTCTTT. The chain combines TRBV30 with TRBJ1-1; D not certain. V was trimmed by 0 bases and J by 0 bases, leaving 5 bases between them. Germline V gene data show CDR1 as GTSNPN and CDR2 as SVGIG (reference sequence). The length of the CDR3 is 13 residues.

V is TRBV6-6 and J is TRBJ2-1; tentative D call: TRBD2 (5 bases). The V end lost 7 bases, the J end lost 12 bases, and 10 bases lay between the germline ends. CDR1 and CDR2 from the germline V gene are MNHNY and SVGAGI (reference sequence). The CDR3 contains 10 residues. The CDR3: CASKDLRQFF. The CDR3 DNA sequence: TGTGCCAGCAAGGACTTGAGGCAGTTCTTC.

The chain carries TRBV28 and TRBJ1-2; no clear D. Germline CDR1 MDHEN, CDR2 SYDVKM. The CDR3 has 11 amino acids. Trimming took off 8 bases at V and 3 bases at J, with 7 bases between the two ends. In nucleotides, the CDR3 is TGTGCCAGCGAGAGGGACTATGGCTACACCTTC. As protein: CASERDYGYTF.

The chain's CDR3 is CASRDAGNPPDTQYF. CDR3 sequence (DNA): TGTGCCAGCAGGGACGCGGGGAACCCGCCAGATACGCAGTATTTT. The chain has TRBV6-6 and TRBJ2-3, with D possibly TRBD2 on 6 matching bases. This CDR3 is 15 amino acids long. V lost 6 bases to trimming and J lost 4 bases, with 17 bases between them. The germline CDR1 and CDR2 sequences are MNHNY and SVGAGI (reference sequence).

This chain connects TRBV19 to TRBJ2-3; 7 bases fit TRBD1. Germline CDR1 LNHDA, CDR2 SQIVND (reference sequence). There are 14 residues in the CDR3. The V gene end was trimmed by 6 bases and the J gene end by 4 bases; junction bases not matched to a gene: 7. Here the CDR3 DNA reads TGTGCCAGTAGGACGACAGGGCCCCCAGATACGCAGTATTTT. It encodes CASRTTGPPDTQYF.

J is TRBJ2-5 and V is TRBV7-7, with 7 nucleotides matching TRBD2. V lost 5 bases and J lost 4; bases outside the gene matches: 10. This CDR3 is 15 amino acids long. Germline CDR1 is SSHAT and CDR2 is FNYEAQ (reference sequence). CDR3 nucleotide sequence: TGTGCCAGCAGCCATTCTAGCGGCCCTAGAGAGACCCAGTACTTC. Protein sequence: CASSHSSGPRETQYF. The full variable domain, in which reference TRBV7-7 and TRBJ2-5 provide the parts outside the CDR3, is GAGVSQSPRYKVTKRGQDVTLRCDPISSHATLYWYQQALGQGPEFLTYFNYEAQPDKSGLPSDRFSAERPEGSISTLTIQRTEQRDSAMYRCASSHSSGPRETQYFGPGTRLLVL.

This clone was observed once. V usage is TRBV4-3 and J usage is TRBJ2-1, with D perhaps matching TRBD1 (7 bases). There are 16 residues in the CDR3. Germline V gene data show CDR1 as LGHNA and CDR2 as YSLEER. Trimming took 0 bases from V and 3 from J, leaving 12 bases between them. CDR3 sequence reads: CASSQDSGGLYNEQFF. In nucleotides, the CDR3 is TGCGCCAGCAGCCAAGATTCAGGGGGACTCTACAATGAGCAGTTCTTC.

This sequence joins TRBV4-1 and TRBJ1-4; possibly TRBD1 for D (5 bases). The CDR3 extends over 12 amino acids. Trimming pared 1 base from V and 11 bases from J, leaving 8 bases between. Per germline, CDR1 MGHRA and CDR2 YSYEKL. The CDR3 nucleotides are TGCGCCAGCAGCCAAGTGGAGGGGAAACTGTTTTTT. Its protein is CASSQVEGKLFF.

The chain recombines TRBV7-9 with TRBJ1-2, with TRBD1 matching 8 bases. The CDR3 runs 15 residues. CDR1 is SEHNR and CDR2 is FQNEAQ in the germline V gene (reference sequence). V lost 5 bases, J lost 5 bases, and 10 bases stayed unmatched. CDR3 nucleotide sequence: TGTGCCAGCAGCCCGACCCAGGGACAGGTATATGGCTACACCTTC. Residues: CASSPTQGQVYGYTF.

The rearrangement uses TRBV28 and TRBJ2-5; D remains unclear. This CDR3 is built from 12 residues. Germline V CDR1 and CDR2: MDHEN, SYDVKM. V lost 5 bases and J 0 bases, leaving 4 bases between the germline ends. CDR3 in DNA: TGTGCCAGCAGTCAGTACCAAGAGACCCAGTACTTC. Amino acid sequence: CASSQYQETQYF. The full variable domain, in which reference TRBV28 and TRBJ2-5 provide the parts outside the CDR3, is DVKVTQSSRYLVKRTGEKVFLECVQDMDHENMFWYRQDPGLGLRLIYFSYDVKMKEKGDIPEGYSVSREKKERFSLILESASTNQTSMYLCASSQYQETQYFGPGTRLLVL.

The chain recombines TRBV7-2 with TRBJ1-1; D possibly corresponds to TRBD1 (6 bases). The CDR3 covers 12 residues. CDR1 is SGHTA and CDR2 is FQGNSA in the germline V gene. V was cut by 1 base and J by 12 bases, with 12 bases left in between. The CDR3 coding sequence is TGTGCCAGCAGCTTAGGGAGGGGGACTACTTTCTTT. This translates into CASSLGRGTTFF.

This chain links TRBV27 with TRBJ1-1; D possibly corresponds to TRBD1 (6 bases). Germline CDR1 MNHEY, CDR2 SMNVEV (reference sequence). V was cut by 4 bases and J by 1 base, with 13 bases left in between. The CDR3 has 15 amino acids. As DNA, the CDR3 is TGTGCCAGCAGTTCTTGGGACATCAGGAACACTGAAGCTTTCTTT. Translated: CASSSWDIRNTEAFF.

The chain has TRBV2 and TRBJ1-6; 7 nucleotides align to TRBD1. Germline CDR1 SNHLY, CDR2 FYNNEI. V dropped 0 bases and J dropped 9; count of bases not matched to a gene: 5. CDR3 length equals 15 residues. This chain's CDR3 is CASSEARTGISPLHF. The CDR3 nucleotides read TGTGCCAGCAGTGAAGCCCGGACAGGTATTTCACCCCTCCACTTT.

CDR3 in DNA: TGTGCCAGCAGCTTAGGACCGGGACAGACCTACGAGCAGTACTTC. Translation: CASSLGPGQTYEQYF. V and J are TRBV11-3 and TRBJ2-7, with TRBD1 matching over 7 bases. CDR3 length: 15 residues. V dropped 1 base and J dropped 2; count of bases not matched to a gene: 5. Germline V gene data show CDR1 as SGHNT and CDR2 as YENEEA.

DNA of the CDR3: TGTGCCAGCAGCTCTACCGGGACAGGGAACTCTGGAAACACCATATATTTT. Translated, it gives CASSSTGTGNSGNTIYF. The chain joins TRBV5-4 to TRBJ1-3; 9 bases are shared with TRBD1. Trimming cost V 3 bases and J 0 bases; bases outside gene matches: 7. The CDR3 runs to 17 residues. The germline gives CDR1 SGHNT, CDR2 YYREEE (reference sequence). The full variable domain, in which reference TRBV5-4 and TRBJ1-3 provide the parts outside the CDR3, is ETGVTQSPTHLIKTRGQQVTLRCSSQSGHNTVSWYQQALGQGPQFIFQYYREEENGRGNFPPRFSGLQFPNYSSELNVNALELDDSALYLCASSSTGTGNSGNTIYFGEGSWLTVV.

The chain has TRBV18 and TRBJ1-1; TRBD1 agrees at 8 bases. V gave up 6 bases and J gave up 5 bases; unmatched junction bases: 2. The CDR3 contains 12 residues. Germline V gene sequence: CDR1 KGHSH, CDR2 LQKENI. CDR3 region: CASSTGGTEAFF. The CDR3 coding sequence is TGTGCCAGCTCCACAGGGGGGACTGAAGCTTTCTTT.

The chain employs TRBV28 and TRBJ1-1; 7 bases match TRBD1. V gave up 3 bases and J gave up 4 bases; unmatched junction bases: 5. CDR1 MDHEN and CDR2 SYDVKM come from the germline V gene. The CDR3 is made up of 14 amino acids. This CDR3 is CASSFNRGGTEAFF. CDR3 DNA: TGTGCCAGCAGTTTTAACAGGGGTGGCACTGAAGCTTTCTTT.

V gene TRBV7-2 combines with J gene TRBJ1-4; 8 bases align to TRBD1. Trimming took 5 bases from V and 5 from J; bases not matched to a gene: 7. The CDR3 totals 15 residues. Germline V lookup: CDR1 SGHTA, CDR2 FQGNSA. Here the CDR3 reads CASSHRTGKNEKLFF. In nucleotides, the CDR3 is TGTGCCAGCAGCCACCGGACAGGGAAAAATGAAAAACTGTTTTTT.